The 7 T cell receptor beta chains listed next were all sequenced from one sample in a study of blood T cell repertoires in COVID-19. Profiling relied on immunoSEQ multiplex PCR, and the TCRdb table lists in-frame clones only, not all of them. This sample yields over 120,000 clones, of which more than 70% are seen a single time; about 1.5% belongs to the top ten. The sequenced sample consisted of peripheral blood. The receptors derive from a human donor in a cohort sampled during active COVID-19.

The gene calls are TRBV19 and TRBJ2-1; 7 bases agree with TRBD1. V was pared by 0 bases and J by 8 bases, with 7 bases of the junction left unmatched. Germline CDR1 reads LNHDA; CDR2 reads SQIVND (reference sequence). The CDR3 spans 15 residues. In DNA form, the CDR3 reads TGTGCCAGTAGTATAGATCTGGAAAGGGGGCATGAGCAGTTCTTC. This codes for CASSIDLERGHEQFF.

This clone appeared once. CDR3 amino acids: CASSLFLQAISGNTIYF. Written as DNA, the CDR3 is TGTGCCAGCAGTTTGTTTCTACAGGCCATCTCTGGAAACACCATATATTTT. The chain links TRBV27 to TRBJ1-3; D perhaps matches TRBD1 (5 bases). Germline CDR1 MNHEY, CDR2 SMNVEV (reference sequence). V shed 3 bases and J shed 0 bases, with 15 bases lying between them. The CDR3 is 17 amino acids.

This chain uses TRBV5-5 with TRBJ1-4; 8 bases line up with TRBD1. V lost 4 bases to trimming and J lost 7 bases; unmatched junction nucleotides: 9. The CDR3 contains 15 residues. Per the germline V gene, CDR1 is SGHKS and CDR2 is YYEKEE (reference sequence). CDR3 DNA: TGTGCCAGCAGCAGGGTTACAGGGGGTGGTGAAAAACTGTTTTTT. It yields the protein CASSRVTGGGEKLFF.

This chain links TRBV7-2 with TRBJ2-5; tentative D call: TRBD1 (5 bases). Trimming took off 1 base at V and 4 bases at J, with 7 bases between the two ends. The CDR3 runs 13 residues. Germline V gene data show CDR1 as SGHTA and CDR2 as FQGNSA. The CDR3: CASSLVQGETQYF. The CDR3 coding sequence is TGTGCCAGCAGCTTAGTGCAGGGAGAGACCCAGTACTTC.

The chain combines TRBV13 with TRBJ2-7; a possible D gene is TRBD2 (5 bases). The germline V and J ends were trimmed by 5 bases and 4 bases, with 18 bases remaining between them. The CDR3 loop spans 15 amino acids. Germline-derived CDR1 and CDR2 are PRHDT and FYEKMQ (reference sequence). CDR3 residues: CASSPGPGRRYEQYF. The CDR3 DNA reads TGTGCCAGCAGCCCCGGACCGGGAAGAAGATACGAGCAGTACTTC. The full variable domain, rest sourced from reference TRBV13 and TRBJ2-7, is AAGVIQSPRHLIKEKRETATLKCYPIPRHDTVYWYQQGPGQDPQFLISFYEKMQSDKGSIPDRFSAQQFSDYHSELNMSSLELGDSALYFCASSPGPGRRYEQYFGPGTRLTVT.

The rearrangement uses TRBV7-9 and TRBJ2-4; D not resolved. The CDR3 contains 15 residues. V lost 5 bases to trimming and J lost 3 bases, with 14 bases between them. Germline V gives CDR1 SEHNR, CDR2 FQNEAQ (reference sequence). In nucleotides, the CDR3 is TGTGCCAGCAGCCCTACCTTAGGAGACAAAAACATTCAGTACTTC. The encoded protein is CASSPTLGDKNIQYF.

The J gene is TRBJ1-1, the V gene TRBV2; tentatively, D is TRBD1 (5 bases). In germline, CDR1 is SNHLY, CDR2 FYNNEI. This CDR3 contains 16 residues. Trimming took off 6 bases at V and 3 bases at J, with 20 bases between the two ends. The CDR3 region is CASRHPAQGQYTEAFF. The CDR3 DNA reads as TGTGCCAGCAGGCACCCCGCCCAGGGTCAATACACTGAAGCTTTCTTT.